Detailed here is one T cell receptor (beta chain). Its antigen is currently unknown. The record originates from a study of tumor-infiltrating lymphocytes in primary liver carcinoma. With approximately 500 ng total RNA as template and a constant-region primer, TCR beta cDNA was made. Three nested multiplex PCR rounds, a slightly modified ARM-PCR method, built the TCR beta libraries. TRBV1-TRBV30 forward primers and a C-beta reverse primer were used in the first two PCR rounds, which each ran for approximately 11 cycles. TCRdb reanalysed the multiplex PCR reads using MiXCR and keeps one entry per CDR3 protein. The sample lists about 310,000 distinct CDR3 sequences, approximately 58% occurring once. Study findings and constraints: Tumors reached a significantly greater top-250-clone fraction than blood did (p = 0.039). Reduced overlap was seen in tumor-adjacent and tumor-blood pairs versus tumor region pairs.

RNA isolated from unsorted whole blood supplied the blood RNA, with germline DNA also extracted. There were only treatment-naive patients, all with chronic HBV infection. Prior to surgery, roughly 4 milliliters of peripheral blood were drawn. V trimming: 2 bases; J trimming: 9 bases; junction bases outside the gene matches: 10. From germline, CDR1 is SGHAT and CDR2 FQNNGV. CDR3 size: 14 residues. The gene calls are TRBV11-2 and TRBJ2-7; TRBD2 matches at 7 bases. Sequencing was done on a sample of peripheral blood. The TCR originated in a woman in her thirties with primary liver carcinoma and hepatitis B virus infection. This chain's CDR3 is CASSLSTSKAVQYF. The CDR3 region has the DNA TGTGCCAGCAGCTTATCGACTAGCAAGGCAGTGCAGTACTTC.